A single TCR beta chain is shown here with its context. This record comes from a study of cytomegalovirus exposure and HLA in healthy donors. The PCR contained 60 Vbeta and 13 Jbeta primers. Repertoires were generated with immunoSEQ multiplex PCR, while TCRdb's copy carries only in-frame clones and drops some. The sample contains more than 150,000 clones, approximately 73% of which appear only once. The CDR3 runs 15 residues. Germline V gene data show CDR1 as SGHKS and CDR2 as YYEKEE (reference sequence). J was trimmed by 3 bases and V by 5 bases; bases with no gene match: 7. This clonotype originated in a woman between 25 and 40 years old in good health and CMV-seropositive. What was sequenced was PBMCs. The rearrangement uses TRBV5-5 and TRBJ2-3, with TRBD2 identical over 9 bases. For the CDR3, the DNA is TGTGCCAGCAGGCGCGGGGGGGCCGGTACAGATACGCAGTATTTT. Protein product: CASRRGGAGTDTQYF.